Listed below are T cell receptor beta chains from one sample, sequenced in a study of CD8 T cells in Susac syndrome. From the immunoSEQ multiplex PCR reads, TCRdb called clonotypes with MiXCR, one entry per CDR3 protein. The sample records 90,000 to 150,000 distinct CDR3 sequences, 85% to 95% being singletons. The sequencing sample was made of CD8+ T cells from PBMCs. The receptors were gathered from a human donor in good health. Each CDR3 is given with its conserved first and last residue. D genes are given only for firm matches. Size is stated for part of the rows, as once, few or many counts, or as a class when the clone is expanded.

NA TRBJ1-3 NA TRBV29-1 CSGLTGSGNTIYF TGCAGCGGTCTCACAGGGTCTGGAAACACCATATATTTT
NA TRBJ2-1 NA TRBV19 CASSITSAGEQFF TGTGCCAGTAGTATAACCTCAGCGGGTGAGCAGTTCTTC
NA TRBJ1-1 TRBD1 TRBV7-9 CASSLGTGVDTEAFF TGTGCCAGCAGCTTGGGGACAGGGGTGGACACTGAAGCTTTCTTT
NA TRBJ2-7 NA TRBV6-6 CASSYGRGTYEQYF TGTGCCAGCAGTTACGGTCGGGGGACCTACGAGCAGTACTTC
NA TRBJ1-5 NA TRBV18 CASSPAEQDDLARMGNQPQHF TGTGCCAGCTCACCCGCAGAGCAGGACGACTTGGCCCGTATGGGCAATCAGCCCCAGCATTTT
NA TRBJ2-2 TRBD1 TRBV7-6 CASSLDWGQTGELFF TGTGCCAGCAGCTTAGATTGGGGACAGACCGGGGAGCTGTTTTTT
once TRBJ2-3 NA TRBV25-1 CASSEVRGADTQYF TGTGCCAGCAGTGAAGTCAGAGGGGCGGATACGCAGTATTTT
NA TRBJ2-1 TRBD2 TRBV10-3 CATSASGSSYNEQFF TGTGCCACGTCTGCTAGCGGGAGCTCCTACAATGAGCAGTTCTTC
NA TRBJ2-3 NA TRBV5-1 CASAMGATATDTQYF TGCGCCAGCGCAATGGGCGCAACAGCCACAGATACGCAGTATTTT
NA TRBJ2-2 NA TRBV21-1 CASTTGQNNSTGELFF TGTGCCAGCACGACGGGACAGAACAATTCCACCGGGGAGCTGTTTTTT
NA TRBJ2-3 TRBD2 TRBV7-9 CASSLRTGLAVPDTQYF TGTGCCAGCAGCTTACGCACGGGACTAGCGGTACCAGATACGCAGTATTTT
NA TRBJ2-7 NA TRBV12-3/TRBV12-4 CASSTGAVGLLYEQYF TGTGCCAGCAGTACTGGCGCCGTAGGACTACTCTACGAGCAGTACTTC
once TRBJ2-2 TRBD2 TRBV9 CASSVIESGATGELFF TGTGCCAGCAGCGTAATTGAGAGCGGGGCAACCGGGGAGCTGTTTTTT
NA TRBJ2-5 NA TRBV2 CASSAVRAGETQYF TGTGCCAGCAGCGCTGTACGAGCGGGAGAGACCCAGTACTTC
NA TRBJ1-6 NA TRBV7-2 CASSLGVSLHF TGTGCCAGCAGCTTAGGGGTGTCCCTCCACTTT
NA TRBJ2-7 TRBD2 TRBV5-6 CASSFSGTPYEQYF TGTGCCAGCAGCTTTAGCGGGACCCCCTACGAGCAGTACTTC
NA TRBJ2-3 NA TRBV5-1 CASSFEGNTQYF TGCGCCAGCAGCTTCGAGGGAAATACGCAGTATTTT
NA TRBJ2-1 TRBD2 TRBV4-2 CASSQVAGGHNEQFF TGTGCCAGCAGCCAGGTAGCGGGGGGACACAATGAGCAGTTCTTC
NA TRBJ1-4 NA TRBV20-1 CSASPGTSAGKLFF TGCAGTGCTAGCCCCGGGACCAGTGCCGGGAAACTGTTTTTT
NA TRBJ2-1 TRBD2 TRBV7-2 CASGPRGGSYNEQFF TGTGCCAGCGGCCCTCGGGGGGGCTCCTACAATGAGCAGTTCTTC
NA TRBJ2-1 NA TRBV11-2 CASSLELAGNEQFF TGTGCCAGCAGCTTAGAACTAGCTGGCAATGAGCAGTTCTTC
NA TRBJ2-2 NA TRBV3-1 CASSHRSNTGELFF TGTGCCAGCAGCCACCGGTCTAACACCGGGGAGCTGTTTTTT
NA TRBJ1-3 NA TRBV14 CASRRTGTGNTIYF TGTGCCAGCAGACGTACAGGCACGGGAAACACCATATATTTT
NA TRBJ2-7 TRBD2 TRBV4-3 CASSQEISGGVGSYEQYF TGCGCCAGCAGCCAAGAGATTAGCGGGGGGGTAGGTTCCTACGAGCAGTACTTC
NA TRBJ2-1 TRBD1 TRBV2 CVTGTGVNEQFF TGTGTCACCGGGACAGGGGTGAATGAGCAGTTCTTC
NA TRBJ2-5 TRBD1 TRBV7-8 CASSLDSGQQEAQYF TGTGCCAGCAGCTTAGACTCGGGACAGCAAGAGGCCCAGTACTTC
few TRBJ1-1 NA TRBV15 CATSRDRTEAFF TGTGCCACCAGCAGAGATCGGACTGAAGCTTTCTTT
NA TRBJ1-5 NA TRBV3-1 CASSQDSTNQPQHF TGTGCCAGCAGCCAAGATAGTACCAATCAGCCCCAGCATTTT
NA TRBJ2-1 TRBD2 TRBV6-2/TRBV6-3 CASSGTSGSSYSYNEQFF TGTGCCAGCAGTGGGACTAGCGGGAGTTCATATTCCTACAATGAGCAGTTCTTC
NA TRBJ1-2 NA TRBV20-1 CSATKEANYGYTF TGCAGTGCTACGAAGGAGGCGAACTATGGCTACACCTTC
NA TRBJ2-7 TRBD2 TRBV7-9 CASSPVVDREGYEQYF TGTGCCAGCAGCCCAGTGGTGGATAGGGAGGGATACGAGCAGTACTTC
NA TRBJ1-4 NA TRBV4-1 CASSQEPGPKEKLFF TGCGCCAGCAGCCAAGAACCAGGGCCAAAAGAGAAACTGTTTTTT
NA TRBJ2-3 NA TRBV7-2 CASSLYTDTQYF TGTGCCAGCAGCTTGTACACAGATACGCAGTATTTT
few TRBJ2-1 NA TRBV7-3 CASSSGPGREQFF TGTGCCAGCAGCTCAGGGCCCGGTCGGGAGCAGTTCTTC
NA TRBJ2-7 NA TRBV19 CASSKGGFREQYF TGTGCCAGTAGCAAAGGGGGATTTCGCGAGCAGTACTTC
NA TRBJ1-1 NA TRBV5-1 CASSRFGSNTEAFF TGCGCCAGCTCTCGGTTTGGTTCGAACACTGAAGCTTTCTTT
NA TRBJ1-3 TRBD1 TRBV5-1 CASRTGTFAGNTIYF TGCGCCAGCAGGACAGGGACCTTCGCTGGAAACACCATATATTTT
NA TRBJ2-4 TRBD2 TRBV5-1 CASSLESGGRNIQYF TGCGCCAGCAGCTTGGAGTCGGGCGGGAGGAACATTCAGTACTTC